This T cell receptor beta chain stems from a study of control samples from healthy donors and cancer patients. Using immunoSEQ multiplex PCR, the repertoire was profiled, and TCRdb retains in-frame clones only, with some absent. The sample records about 71,000 clones, around nine tenths being singletons. Sequencing was performed on PBMCs. This sequence was found in a man aged 55 to 69 with lung cancer.

This chain's CDR3 is CATSTIPGQTNTGELFF. Written as DNA, the CDR3 is TGTGCCACCAGTACGATTCCGGGACAGACGAACACCGGGGAGCTGTTTTTT. V gene TRBV24-1 combines with J gene TRBJ2-2, with 7 bases that match TRBD1. V shed 6 bases, J shed 0 bases, and the junction held 9 bases outside the gene matches. In germline, CDR1 is KGHDR, CDR2 SFDVKD. The CDR3 is made up of 17 amino acids.